This TCR beta chain came from a study of shared clonotypes between healthy human individuals. Naive CD8 cells lacked CD45RO, underwent positive selection for CCR7 and left out terminally differentiated effector memory CD45RA+ cells. Deletions cut 5 bases from V and 6 bases from J, with 17 bases between. Germline CDR1 is MDHEN and CDR2 is SYDVKM. The CDR3 loop spans 15 amino acids. General study findings and limits: It was observed that roughly 5.5% of naive CD4 clonotypes were shared across several donors.

The assay was immunoSEQ multiplex PCR, and TCRdb's table has in-frame clones only and misses some. Here the sample spans around 1,900,000 clones, over 85% being singletons. Remarks on this clone: The antigen remains undetermined.

The sample was naive CD8+ T cells from PBMCs. The chain has TRBV28 and TRBJ1-5; D possibly corresponds to TRBD1 (6 bases). The origin of this receptor is a man aged 18 to 29 in good health. Some clones in this sample may be carry-over from other donors' samples. CDR3 coding DNA: TGTGCCAGCAGTGCCTTTCGGGGGGGCACTCAGCCCCAGCATTTT. Its protein product is CASSAFRGGTQPQHF.